What follows are 27 T cell receptor beta chains derived from one specimen sequenced in a study of CD8+ T cells in alopecia areata. Sequencing relied on a cDNA template that was reverse transcribed from extracted RNA. Data came from immunoSEQ multiplex PCR; TCRdb stores just in-frame clones and leaves some out. This sample carries 170,000 or so clones, around 63% of them seen once, and the ten largest clones take around 1.6%. The specimen was CD4+ T cells sorted from blood, collected at week 0. These receptors came from a human donor with alopecia areata.

V and J are TRBV30 and TRBJ1-1; D not certain. Trimming removed 4 bases at V and 10 bases at J, with 25 bases between. Germline V gene lookup returns CDR1 GTSNPN and CDR2 SVGIG (reference sequence). The CDR3 length is 15 residues. The CDR3, as DNA: TGTGCCTGGACTCCCCGAGGCCTCGCTAAGAGTGGAGCTTTCTTT. Its protein product is CAWTPRGLAKSGAFF.

V usage is TRBV6-5 and J usage is TRBJ1-2; D perhaps matches TRBD1 (6 bases). The V end was cut by 4 bases, the J end by 7 bases, with 10 bases between. CDR1 MNHEY and CDR2 SVGAGI come from the germline V gene. The CDR3 extends over 12 amino acids. CDR3 in amino acids: CASSSPGVGYTF. CDR3 nucleotide sequence: TGTGCCAGCAGTTCCCCAGGGGTTGGCTACACCTTC.

This clone was observed a few times. The V and J genes are TRBV5-1 and TRBJ2-7; 7 bases are shared with TRBD1. The CDR3 has 16 residues. V dropped 3 bases and J dropped 5; count of bases not matched to a gene: 14. Germline V CDR1 and CDR2: SGHRS, YFSETQ. The CDR3 DNA reads as TGCGCCAGCAGCTCGGGAATAGGGGGCTTGCTTGACGAGCAGTACTTC. Translating gives CASSSGIGGLLDEQYF.

The chain links TRBV11-3 to TRBJ2-1; TRBD2 is a possible D gene (6 bases). Germline CDR1 is SGHNT and CDR2 is YENEEA. This CDR3 contains 13 residues. V lost 5 bases, J lost 4 bases, and 9 bases lay in between. CDR3 sequence: CASSETSYNEQFF. The DNA of the CDR3 is TGTGCCAGCAGCGAGACTAGTTACAATGAGCAGTTCTTC.

This clone was observed a few times. The chain uses TRBV6-5 and TRBJ1-2; 10 positions match TRBD1. CDR1 MNHEY and CDR2 SVGAGI come from the germline V gene. There are 14 residues in the CDR3. The J segment lost 4 bases and the V segment lost 6 bases, leaving 5 bases of the junction unmatched. Written as DNA, the CDR3 is TGTGCCAGCAGACTGGGACAGGGGACCTATGGCTACACCTTC. Amino acids: CASRLGQGTYGYTF.

The chain carries TRBV29-1 and TRBJ1-4; D ambiguous. The CDR3 length is 14 residues. Trimming pared 5 bases from V and 7 bases from J, leaving 17 bases between. From germline, CDR1 is SQVTM and CDR2 ANQGSEA. CDR3 sequence: CSVFEGNRGEKLFF. In nucleotides, the CDR3 is TGCAGCGTTTTTGAGGGAAATAGAGGTGAAAAACTGTTTTTT.

The chain is built from TRBV10-3 and TRBJ2-7; 7 nucleotides match TRBD1. V dropped 4 bases and J dropped 6; count of bases not matched to a gene: 9. There are 14 residues in the CDR3. CDR1 is ENHRY, CDR2 SYGVKD, per germline. CDR3 amino acids: CAISGDSRFSEQYF. CDR3 nucleotide sequence: TGTGCCATCAGTGGGGACAGCAGATTCTCCGAGCAGTACTTC.

The J gene is TRBJ1-6, the V gene TRBV9; D is unresolved. With 2 bases removed from V and 7 bases from J, the gap between germline ends came to 10 bases. This CDR3 has 14 amino acids. CDR1 is SGDLS, CDR2 YYNGEE, per germline. CDR3 in DNA: TGTGCCAGCAGCGTGAGGCAGTCAAATTCACCCCTCCACTTT. Translation gives CASSVRQSNSPLHF.

This chain links TRBV10-2 with TRBJ1-2; 7 nucleotides line up with TRBD1. The germline V gene has CDR1 WSHSY and CDR2 SAAADI. V lost 3 bases and J lost 6; bases outside the gene matches: 13. CDR3 length equals 16 residues. CDR3 residues: CASSDPIGQDPDGYTF. CDR3 DNA sequence: TGCGCCAGCAGTGACCCGATAGGACAGGACCCGGATGGCTACACCTTC.

The sample holds a few counts of this clone. The chain is built from TRBV10-3 and TRBJ1-2; D is perhaps TRBD1 (5 bases). CDR3 length equals 12 residues. The V gene lost 4 bases and the J gene lost 4 bases, with 7 bases spanning the gap. Germline V gives CDR1 ENHRY, CDR2 SYGVKD. As DNA, the CDR3 is TGTGCCATCAGTGTTGACAGCTATGGCTACACCTTC. This encodes CAISVDSYGYTF.

J is TRBJ2-7 and V is TRBV15; the match to TRBD1 covers 8 bases. CDR1 LNHNV and CDR2 YYDKDF come from the germline V gene (reference sequence). The CDR3 length is 15 residues. V shed 3 bases, J shed 3 bases, and the junction held 7 bases outside the gene matches. The CDR3 nucleotides read TGTGCCACCAGCAGGGACAGGGCCATAAGCTACGAGCAGTACTTC. Translating gives CATSRDRAISYEQYF.

This clone was detected a few times. The chain links TRBV10-2 to TRBJ2-1; D call uncertain. Trimming removed 8 bases at V and 8 bases at J, with 10 bases between. CDR1 and CDR2 (germline): WSHSY, SAAADI. The CDR3 consists of 11 residues. CDR3 sequence: CASAGSDEQFF. CDR3 in DNA: TGCGCCAGCGCCGGATCGGATGAGCAGTTCTTC.

This clone is medium-sized within its sample. This rearrangement joins TRBV14 to TRBJ1-2; tentatively, D is TRBD1 (5 bases). Deletions cut 1 base from V and 8 bases from J, with 11 bases between. This CDR3 is built from 13 residues. Germline V CDR1 and CDR2: SGHDN, FVKESK. CDR3: CASSQVEWGGYTF. The CDR3 DNA follows: TGTGCCAGCAGCCAAGTGGAGTGGGGCGGCTACACCTTC.

The sample holds a few counts of this clone. This chain uses TRBV15 with TRBJ1-1, with TRBD1 matching over 8 bases. V was pared by 1 base and J by 1 base, with 8 bases of the junction left unmatched. The CDR3 length is 17 residues. Germline CDR1 and CDR2: LNHNV and YYDKDF (reference sequence). The CDR3 loop reads CATSRAPLDRENTEAFF. CDR3 coding DNA: TGTGCCACCAGCAGAGCGCCATTGGACAGGGAGAACACTGAAGCTTTCTTT.

This clone was picked up a small number of times. V gene TRBV6-1 combines with J gene TRBJ2-6; D is uncertain. Germline V CDR1 and CDR2: MNHNS, SASEGT. The CDR3 runs to 13 residues. Between the trimmed V and J ends, which lost 4 bases and 4 bases, there was a span of 5 bases. CDR3 loop: CASSVQGANVLTF. The CDR3 DNA reads as TGTGCCAGCAGTGTACAGGGGGCCAACGTCCTGACTTTC.

The genes are TRBV5-1 and TRBJ1-2; TRBD1 matches at 8 bases. The CDR3 is 15 amino acids. Trimming removed 4 bases from V and 0 bases from J; junction bases left unmatched: 5. The V gene's germline CDR1 is SGHRS and CDR2 YFSETQ. The CDR3 spells CASSEGTGPNYGYTF. The CDR3 DNA reads TGCGCCAGCAGCGAGGGGACAGGTCCTAACTATGGCTACACCTTC.

To note about this clone: An end of the junction differs from the germline gene, which may be a read error. This chain uses TRBV28 with TRBJ1-6; D not certain. Germline V gene sequence: CDR1 MDHEN, CDR2 SYDVKM. This CDR3 is 11 amino acids long. The CDR3 nucleotides read TGTGCCAGCAGTTCCCCGGACGCTTCCTCCTTT. It codes for CASSSPDASSF.

V is TRBV30 and J is TRBJ1-5; possible D gene TRBD1, 6 bases. Trimming cost V 3 bases and J 4 bases, with 16 bases left between them. CDR1 and CDR2 from the germline V gene are GTSNPN and SVGIG (reference sequence). The CDR3 is 15 amino acids. The CDR3 DNA reads as TGTGCCTGGAGCGCCAGGGGCATTGTTAATCAGCCCCAGCATTTT. It is translated as CAWSARGIVNQPQHF.

The chain uses TRBV29-1 and TRBJ1-1, with D maybe TRBD1 (5 bases). Trimming removed 4 bases at V and 4 bases at J, with 10 bases between. The CDR3 consists of 12 residues. Looked up from germline, CDR1 is SQVTM and CDR2 is ANQGSEA. CDR3 in DNA: TGCAGCGTTGCAAGGGGAACCACTGAAGCTTTCTTT. Translated: CSVARGTTEAFF.

Written as DNA, the CDR3 is TGCGCCAGCAGCTTGGAGGGGGGAAGCTCCTACGAGCAGTACTTC. This sequence encodes CASSLEGGSSYEQYF. This chain links TRBV5-1 with TRBJ2-7; D may match TRBD1 or TRBD2 (6 bases each). Germline V lookup: CDR1 SGHRS, CDR2 YFSETQ. This CDR3 contains 15 residues. The ends were cut back, 0 bases at V and 0 bases at J, with 10 bases in the middle.

This clone has just a few counts. The chain has TRBV30 and TRBJ1-2; a possible D gene is TRBD1 (6 bases). The CDR3 is 14 residues long. Germline CDR1 GTSNPN, CDR2 SVGIG (reference sequence). V gave up 0 bases and J gave up 6 bases, with 14 bases separating them. DNA for the CDR3: TGTGCCTGGAGTGTAATTACAGGGAGCCATGGCTACACCTTC. Its protein product is CAWSVITGSHGYTF.

The gene calls are TRBV6-5 and TRBJ2-5, with TRBD1 matching over 9 bases. Gene TRBJ2-7 matches the end of the DNA better, so the J call may be wrong. In germline, CDR1 is MNHEY, CDR2 SVGAGI. This CDR3 has 13 amino acids. The CDR3 here is CASSPGQGLEQYF. The CDR3 nucleotides read TGTGCCAGCAGCCCGGGACAGGGTCTCGAGCAGTACTTC.

The rearrangement joins TRBV5-1 to TRBJ2-3, with 11 bases that match TRBD2. V gave up 6 bases and J gave up 3 bases; unmatched junction bases: 9. There are 16 residues in the CDR3. CDR1 is SGHRS, CDR2 YFSETQ, per germline. The CDR3 bases are TGCGCCAGCACCCCGACGACTAGCGGGGTGACAGATACGCAGTATTTT. Translated, it gives CASTPTTSGVTDTQYF.

This clone has only a few counts. The chain links TRBV29-1 to TRBJ2-5, with D unclear. Germline CDR1 SQVTM, CDR2 ANQGSEA. Deletions cut 4 bases from V and 5 bases from J, with 11 bases between. The CDR3 spans 12 residues. This CDR3 reads CSVVGIGETQYF. The CDR3, as DNA: TGCAGCGTTGTGGGGATCGGGGAGACCCAGTACTTC.

V and J are TRBV5-6 and TRBJ2-7; D remains unclear. The CDR3 runs to 13 residues. The germline V gene has CDR1 SGHDT and CDR2 YYEEEE. Trimming took 6 bases from V and 3 from J, leaving 13 bases between them. CDR3 coding DNA: TGTGCCAGCAACCTACAGACAAACTACGAGCAGTACTTC. Its protein is CASNLQTNYEQYF.

The gene calls are TRBV4-3 and TRBJ2-1; 8 bases align to TRBD1. The CDR3 loop spans 14 amino acids. Germline trimming cut 4 bases from V and 8 bases from J; bases unmatched to any gene: 7. CDR1 LGHNA and CDR2 YSLEER come from the germline V gene. The CDR3 nucleotides read TGCGCCAGCAGCCTCGGACAGGGAGAGGATGAGCAGTTCTTC. It yields the protein CASSLGQGEDEQFF.

The chain couples TRBV29-1 to TRBJ2-1; D not certain. Germline loops: CDR1 SQVTM, CDR2 ANQGSEA. The CDR3 loop spans 12 amino acids. Between the trimmed V and J ends, which lost 6 bases and 8 bases, there was a span of 14 bases. The CDR3 protein is CSVAATVDEQFF. For the CDR3, the DNA is TGCAGCGTCGCCGCGACGGTCGATGAGCAGTTCTTC.